This TCR beta chain is drawn from a study of T-cell memory formation after mild COVID-19. The study's findings and limits: A balance of CD4 and CD8 characterized clones contracting day 15 to 85, whereas later expanders leaned CD4+. SARS-CoV-2 specificity of second-wave clones peaking day 37 was unconfirmed.

This CDR3 has 15 amino acids. Germline-derived CDR1 and CDR2 are SGHTA and FQGNSA. V trimming: 5 bases; J trimming: 3 bases; junction bases outside the gene matches: 7. After 5'RACE with constant-segment primers, TCR alpha and TCR beta cDNA libraries carrying sample barcodes and UMIs were obtained. TCRdb fed the 5' RACE reads into MiXCR, producing one record per CDR3 protein. The sample records about 190,000 distinct CDR3 sequences, under 30% being singletons. This clonotype was found a few times. The target antigen is unknown. The sequencing input was PBMCs or a T cell subset sorted from them (not recorded which). This sequence originates from an adult woman who had mild COVID-19 (a few samples of this study predate the infection). Cell type and time point are not known. This chain joins TRBV7-2 and TRBJ2-5, with 9 bases identical to TRBD2. In DNA, the CDR3 is TGTGCCAGCAGCAACCTGGGACTAGCCAAAGAGACCCAGTACTTC. Protein: CASSNLGLAKETQYF.